What follows are 29 T cell receptor beta chains derived from one specimen sequenced in a study of early T cells in non-severe SARS-CoV-2 infection. TCRdb re-derived calls from the 5' RACE reads in MiXCR, one entry per CDR3 protein. Seen here are 57,000 or so distinct CDR3 sequences, over 10% observed once, and the top ten hold 4.8%. The sequenced material came from whole blood. The receptors originated from an adult who was a healthcare worker with PCR-confirmed SARS-CoV-2 infection or an uninfected control (not recorded which).

At least ten counts were recorded for this clonotype. This rearrangement joins TRBV20-1 to TRBJ2-3, with D tentatively TRBD2 (7 bases). Per germline, CDR1 DFQATT and CDR2 SNEGSKA (reference sequence). Between the trimmed V and J ends, which lost 4 bases and 11 bases, there was a span of 16 bases. The CDR3 contains 12 residues. CDR3 sequence: CSAMAGAAMQYF. For the CDR3, the DNA is TGCAGTGCTATGGCGGGGGCGGCGATGCAGTATTTT.

This clonotype was picked up a small number of times. V is TRBV10-2 and J is TRBJ2-5, with D possibly TRBD1 on 6 matching bases. With 2 bases removed from V and 5 bases from J, the gap between germline ends came to 6 bases. The CDR3 runs 12 residues. Germline lookup yields CDR1 WSHSY and CDR2 SAAADI. CDR3 nucleotides: TGCGCCAGCAGTGAGCAGGGGGAGACCCAGTACTTC. Protein product: CASSEQGETQYF.

This clonotype was counted a few times. This chain connects TRBV6-1 to TRBJ1-1, with D tentatively TRBD1 (5 bases). The V and J ends lost 4 bases and 4 bases respectively, with 10 bases between them. Germline V gene sequence: CDR1 MNHNS, CDR2 SASEGT. The CDR3 is 13 amino acids. Written as DNA, the CDR3 is TGTGCCAGCAGTGGCCAGGGTCTCACTGAAGCTTTCTTT. Protein: CASSGQGLTEAFF.

This clonotype occurred a few times. The V and J genes are TRBV6-2 or TRBV6-3 and TRBJ2-1, with a weak D call TRBD2 (5 bases). Germline-derived CDR1 and CDR2 are MNHEY and SVGEGT. V shed 7 bases and J shed 8 bases, with 18 bases lying between them. CDR3 length: 14 residues. CDR3 coding DNA: TGTGCCAGCAAGAGGGTAGCAATCTTCTATGAGCAGTTCTTC. Protein product: CASKRVAIFYEQFF.

The table lists this clonotype with a count of one. This may be a read error: a much more frequent sequence differs by one nucleotide. Written as DNA, the CDR3 is TGTGACAGCAGCCCCAGGGGGTCACACTCCTACGAGCAGTACTTC. Translating it yields CDSSPRGSHSYEQYF. The chain employs TRBV12-3 or TRBV12-4 and TRBJ2-7; 7 bases agree with TRBD1. The CDR3 totals 15 residues.

This clonotype was seen ten or more times. CDR3 region: CASSADTDPSRFNIQYF. In DNA form, the CDR3 reads TGTGCCAGCAGCGCGGACACCGACCCGTCAAGATTTAACATTCAGTACTTC. The chain uses TRBV7-9 and TRBJ2-4; possible D gene TRBD1, 5 bases. V dropped 5 bases and J dropped 7 bases, with 24 bases sitting between them. This CDR3 is built from 17 residues. Germline V gives CDR1 SEHNR, CDR2 FQNEAQ (reference sequence).

The sample holds many counts of this clonotype. The gene calls are TRBV28 and TRBJ2-1; 7 bases are shared with TRBD2. V was pared by 10 bases and J by 8 bases, with 17 bases of the junction left unmatched. Per the germline V gene, CDR1 is MDHEN and CDR2 is SYDVKM. The CDR3 runs to 15 residues. As DNA, the CDR3 is TGTGCCACCGGACTAGGTTTTTCGGCTATCTATGAGCAGTTCTTC. Translating it yields CATGLGFSAIYEQFF. The full variable domain, completed using reference TRBV28 and TRBJ2-1, is DVKVTQSSRYLVKRTGEKVFLECVQDMDHENMFWYRQDPGLGLRLIYFSYDVKMKEKGDIPEGYSVSREKKERFSLILESASTNQTSMYLCATGLGFSAIYEQFFGPGTRLTVL.

This chain uses TRBV13 with TRBJ2-7; a possible D gene is TRBD1 (5 bases). Trimming left V 3 bases short and J 6 bases short, with 12 bases between. Germline values: CDR1 PRHDT, CDR2 FYEKMQ (reference sequence). The CDR3 loop spans 13 amino acids. The chain's CDR3 is CASSLEGVREQYF. Here the CDR3 DNA reads TGTGCCAGCAGCTTGGAAGGGGTGCGCGAGCAGTACTTC.

This clonotype appeared a few times. The chain couples TRBV30 to TRBJ2-3; 9 bases are shared with TRBD2. Germline CDR1 reads GTSNPN; CDR2 reads SVGIG (reference sequence). Germline trimming cut 8 bases from V and 4 bases from J; bases unmatched to any gene: 10. The CDR3 runs 14 residues. The CDR3 is CAGPRAGGSDTQYF. DNA of the CDR3: TGTGCCGGCCCAAGGGCGGGGGGGTCAGATACGCAGTATTTT.

This sequence joins TRBV5-1 and TRBJ2-3, with 13 bases identical to TRBD2. J lost 4 bases, V lost 0 bases, and 5 bases had no gene match. The CDR3 contains 17 residues. The germline CDR1 and CDR2 sequences are SGHRS and YFSETQ. The CDR3, as DNA: TGCGCCAGCAGCTTGGGACTAGCGGGGGGCGTTGCAGATACGCAGTATTTT. Translated: CASSLGLAGGVADTQYF.

This clonotype was seen ten or more times. This chain joins TRBV6-5 and TRBJ2-7, with TRBD1 matching 10 bases. The CDR3 has 15 residues. Germline values: CDR1 MNHEY, CDR2 SVGAGI. J gave up 6 bases and V 2 bases, and 7 bases lay outside the gene matches. The CDR3 here is CASSYIGTGVGEQYF. CDR3 DNA: TGTGCCAGCAGTTACATCGGGACAGGGGTGGGCGAGCAGTACTTC.

The table lists this clonotype with many counts. The genes are TRBV5-5 and TRBJ2-7; D not resolved. Germline V lookup: CDR1 SGHKS, CDR2 YYEKEE (reference sequence). Trimming shortened V by 0 bases and J by 0 bases, and 10 bases separated the two germline ends. This CDR3 is 15 amino acids long. CDR3 in amino acids: CASSLGPGSSYEQYF. CDR3 bases: TGTGCCAGCAGCTTGGGCCCGGGTAGCTCCTACGAGCAGTACTTC.

This clonotype was counted only a few times. The chain uses TRBV6-5 and TRBJ2-1, with TRBD1 matching over 7 bases. The CDR3 runs to 15 residues. V shed 5 bases, J shed 7 bases, and the junction held 11 bases outside the gene matches. CDR1 and CDR2 from the germline V gene are MNHEY and SVGAGI. DNA for the CDR3: TGTGCCAGCAGTCAAGGGGGCGCCGGGTCGAATGAGCAGTTCTTC. It yields the protein CASSQGGAGSNEQFF.

This clonotype was seen many times. This sequence joins TRBV7-8 and TRBJ1-1; perhaps TRBD1 as D (6 bases). The V end was cut by 0 bases, the J end by 7 bases, with 15 bases between. This CDR3 region has 15 residues. Germline V gives CDR1 SGHVS, CDR2 FQNEAQ. As DNA, the CDR3 is TGTGCCAGCAGCTTAGCTGCGGGGGGCGCGGTTGAAGCTTTCTTT. It codes for CASSLAAGGAVEAFF. The whole variable domain, filled in from reference TRBV7-8 and TRBJ1-1, reads GAGVSQSPRYKVAKRGQDVALRCDPISGHVSLFWYQQALGQGPEFLTYFQNEAQLDKSGLPSDRFFAERPEGSVSTLKIQRTQQEDSAVYLCASSLAAGGAVEAFFGQGTRLTVV.

This rearrangement joins TRBV25-1 to TRBJ2-2; D possibly matches TRBD1 or TRBD2 (5 bases each). The V and J ends lost 6 bases and 1 base respectively, with 12 bases between them. The CDR3 length is 15 residues. CDR1 and CDR2 (germline): MGHDK, SYGVNS. The CDR3, as DNA: TGTGCCAGCAGAAGAGGGACCGTGAACACCGGGGAGCTGTTTTTT. It translates to CASRRGTVNTGELFF.

CDR3 loop: CASSWGLAGGHEQFF. CDR3 nucleotides: TGTGCCAGCAGTTGGGGACTAGCGGGAGGGCATGAGCAGTTCTTC. This chain joins TRBV28 and TRBJ2-1; 16 positions agree with TRBD2. Germline V gene lookup returns CDR1 MDHEN and CDR2 SYDVKM. CDR3 length: 15 amino acids. V was clipped by 4 bases and J by 8 bases; unmatched bases: 2.

The rearrangement links TRBV3-1 to TRBJ1-1; D gene ambiguous. The CDR3 is 13 residues long. From germline, CDR1 is LGHDT and CDR2 YNNKEL (reference sequence). V dropped 1 base and J dropped 1 base, with 4 bases sitting between them. This CDR3 reads CASSQGGNTEAFF. The CDR3 region has the DNA TGTGCCAGCAGCCAAGGAGGGAACACTGAAGCTTTCTTT.

This clonotype was seen more than once but under ten times. This chain uses TRBV10-3 with TRBJ2-3, with D perhaps matching TRBD1 (6 bases). V lost 7 bases and J 2 bases, leaving 28 bases between the germline ends. Germline-derived CDR1 and CDR2 are ENHRY and SYGVKD. There are 19 residues in the CDR3. CDR3: CAINSLGRGVEENTDTQYF. As DNA, the CDR3 is TGTGCCATCAATTCTCTCGGCAGGGGAGTTGAGGAGAACACAGATACGCAGTATTTT.

The J gene is TRBJ1-1, the V gene TRBV6-1; D remains ambiguous. CDR1 and CDR2 (germline): MNHNS, SASEGT. The CDR3 is made up of 14 amino acids. The V gene lost 6 bases and the J gene lost 3 bases, with 14 bases spanning the gap. The CDR3 DNA is TGTGCCAGCAGCCTCCTCTCGTCTTACACTGAAGCTTTCTTT. It specifies CASSLLSSYTEAFF.

V usage is TRBV20-1 and J usage is TRBJ2-2, with 7 bases matching TRBD2. The CDR3 extends over 18 amino acids. V gave up 1 base and J gave up 0 bases; unmatched junction bases: 11. CDR1 is DFQATT, CDR2 SNEGSKA, per germline (reference sequence). CDR3 in amino acids: CSARGVLGSGTNTGELFF. CDR3 nucleotides: TGCAGTGCTAGAGGGGTCTTAGGGAGCGGGACGAACACCGGGGAGCTGTTTTTT.

The sample holds a few counts of this clonotype. The chain combines TRBV6-1 with TRBJ2-3, with 10 nucleotides matching TRBD2. Germline V gives CDR1 MNHNS, CDR2 SASEGT. J gave up 2 bases and V 2 bases, and 4 bases lay outside the gene matches. The CDR3 is made up of 16 amino acids. The CDR3 region is CASSESSGGFTDTQYF. The CDR3, as DNA: TGTGCCAGCAGTGAATCTAGCGGGGGATTCACAGATACGCAGTATTTT.

The chain recombines TRBV3-1 with TRBJ1-5; D remains unclear. This CDR3 has 15 residues. Trimming pared 0 bases from V and 4 bases from J, leaving 10 bases between. Germline CDR1 LGHDT, CDR2 YNNKEL (reference sequence). CDR3 nucleotide sequence: TGTGCCAGCAGCCAAGATCAACGGTATAATCAGCCCCAGCATTTT. Translated, it gives CASSQDQRYNQPQHF.

This clonotype was seen repeatedly, ten times or more. This sequence joins TRBV11-2 and TRBJ2-5, with TRBD2 as a possible D gene (5 bases). Trimming shortened V by 5 bases and J by 5 bases, and 18 bases separated the two germline ends. Germline V gives CDR1 SGHAT, CDR2 FQNNGV. This CDR3 is 15 amino acids long. The CDR3 here is CASSPSGSGWETQYF. DNA for the CDR3: TGTGCCAGCAGCCCTTCCGGGTCGGGATGGGAGACCCAGTACTTC.

This clonotype was counted at least ten times. The chain employs TRBV4-1 and TRBJ2-7, with TRBD1 identical over 8 bases. The CDR3 spans 17 residues. The ends lost 5 bases at V and 0 bases at J; junction bases unmatched: 12. Germline CDR1 MGHRA, CDR2 YSYEKL. CDR3 in DNA: TGCGCCAGCAGCGCCCGCCAAGGGACAGGCAACTCCTACGAGCAGTACTTC. This codes for CASSARQGTGNSYEQYF.

This clonotype was counted only a few times. The genes are TRBV4-1 and TRBJ2-1; a possible D gene is TRBD2 (6 bases). Germline V gives CDR1 MGHRA, CDR2 YSYEKL. V shed 1 base and J shed 3 bases, with 7 bases lying between them. The CDR3 length is 14 residues. The CDR3 is CASSQASDYNEQFF. In nucleotides, the CDR3 is TGCGCCAGCAGCCAAGCTAGCGACTACAATGAGCAGTTCTTC.

This clonotype was detected only a few times. The V call is TRBV2, the J call TRBJ1-1, with 9 bases that match TRBD1. Germline CDR1 and CDR2: SNHLY and FYNNEI. The junction had 5 bases not matched to a gene; V was cut back by 8 bases and J by 4 bases. CDR3 length: 13 residues. The CDR3 spells CASLGTGFTEAFF. The CDR3 DNA follows: TGTGCCAGCCTGGGGACAGGGTTCACTGAAGCTTTCTTT.

V gene TRBV27 combines with J gene TRBJ2-3; either TRBD1 or TRBD2 may fit D (6 bases each). Trimming left V 6 bases short and J 5 bases short, with 18 bases between. The CDR3 is 15 amino acids. CDR1 and CDR2 from the germline V gene are MNHEY and SMNVEV (reference sequence). CDR3 amino acids: CASRPWSGGGDTQYF. For the CDR3, the DNA is TGTGCCAGCAGACCTTGGTCAGGAGGGGGAGATACGCAGTATTTT.

In this sample, this clonotype turned up many times. V usage is TRBV7-2 and J usage is TRBJ1-5; possibly TRBD1 for D (6 bases). The CDR3 loop spans 11 amino acids. Trimming took 7 bases from V and 7 from J, leaving 8 bases between them. The V gene's germline CDR1 is SGHTA and CDR2 FQGNSA. In nucleotides, the CDR3 is TGTGCCAGCATCCAGGGGCAGCCCCAGCATTTT. It encodes CASIQGQPQHF.

This clonotype showed up many times. The CDR3 sequence is CASSLTSGGYEQYF. The CDR3, as DNA: TGCGCCAGCAGCCTAACTAGCGGGGGCTACGAGCAGTACTTC. V usage is TRBV5-1 and J usage is TRBJ2-7; 11 bases line up with TRBD2. The CDR3 has 14 amino acids. Trimming removed 4 bases from V and 3 bases from J; junction bases left unmatched: 3. Germline V gene data show CDR1 as SGHRS and CDR2 as YFSETQ.